This passage covers 8 T cell receptor beta chains from one sample sequenced in a study of T-cell memory formation after mild COVID-19. MiXCR, run by TCRdb on the 5' RACE reads, gives a single entry per CDR3 protein. This sample carries 450,000 to 650,000 distinct CDR3 sequences, roughly 18% of them seen once, and the ten largest clones take around 13%. Sequenced material: PBMCs or a T cell subset sorted from them (not recorded which). These receptors all come from an adult woman who had mild COVID-19 (a few samples of this study predate the infection). Cell type and time point are not known.

This chain uses TRBV12-3 or TRBV12-4 with TRBJ1-2, with 12 bases lining up with TRBD1. The junction had 13 bases not matched to a gene; V was cut back by 3 bases and J by 5 bases. The CDR3 covers 18 residues. The CDR3 DNA is TGTGCCAGCAGTTTTTCGCGGGACAGGGGGCGTTTGGAATATGGCTACACCTTC. Protein product: CASSFSRDRGRLEYGYTF.

The sample holds a few counts of this clonotype. The chain carries TRBV25-1 and TRBJ2-1, with 8 bases identical to TRBD1. The CDR3 covers 16 residues. V trimming: 5 bases; J trimming: 8 bases; junction bases outside the gene matches: 14. In germline, CDR1 is MGHDK, CDR2 SYGVNS. The CDR3 DNA reads as TGTGCCAGCAGTAAAATTCGGACAGGGCTAGCCTATGAGCAGTTCTTC. It is translated as CASSKIRTGLAYEQFF.

This clonotype appeared a few times. CDR3 nucleotides: TGTGCCAGCAGTAGTCGGGCAGGGGGAAGAACTGAAGCTTTCTTT. Translation: CASSSRAGGRTEAFF. The chain carries TRBV12-3 or TRBV12-4 and TRBJ1-1; 7 nucleotides agree with TRBD1. This CDR3 spans 15 amino acids. Trimming at V came to 5 bases and at J to 5 bases, leaving 11 bases not matched to a gene.

The genes are TRBV2 and TRBJ1-1; D gene unclear. This CDR3 comprises 15 residues. The germline gives CDR1 SNHLY, CDR2 FYNNEI. V lost 6 bases and J lost 5, with 19 bases in between. CDR3 in amino acids: CASRKNSGPQTEAFF. For the CDR3, the DNA is TGTGCCAGCAGAAAAAACAGTGGCCCCCAAACTGAAGCTTTCTTT.

This clonotype has more than one count but fewer than ten. V is TRBV7-2 and J is TRBJ2-3; D is uncertain. V was pared by 2 bases and J by 6 bases, with 9 bases between. The CDR3 contains 13 residues. Per the germline V gene, CDR1 is SGHTA and CDR2 is FQGNSA. The CDR3 spells CASSLSVRDTQYF. The DNA for the CDR3 is TGTGCCAGCAGCTTATCCGTCCGCGATACGCAGTATTTT.

This sequence joins TRBV24-1 and TRBJ2-1, with D perhaps given as TRBD1 or TRBD2 (5 bases each). V lost 5 bases and J lost 5, with 15 bases in between. The CDR3 runs 15 residues. The germline V gene has CDR1 KGHDR and CDR2 SFDVKD. CDR3 DNA: TGTGCCACCAGTGTTAGGGGATCGAGGGACAATGAGCAGTTCTTC. The encoded protein is CATSVRGSRDNEQFF.

Here the CDR3 reads CASSLDGLAGVWKTQYF. The CDR3 nucleotides are TGTGCCAGCAGCTTGGATGGACTAGCGGGAGTCTGGAAGACCCAGTACTTC. The V call is TRBV5-4, the J call TRBJ2-5; 13 nucleotides match TRBD2. Germline V gene lookup returns CDR1 SGHNT and CDR2 YYREEE (reference sequence). Unmatched junction bases numbered 8, after V lost 0 bases and J lost 6 bases. The CDR3 totals 17 residues.

This clonotype was detected only a few times. The chain recombines TRBV18 with TRBJ1-2; D is perhaps TRBD1 (6 bases). V lost 3 bases and J 5 bases, leaving 19 bases between the germline ends. The CDR3 is 16 amino acids. Germline lookup yields CDR1 KGHSH and CDR2 LQKENI. The CDR3 DNA is TGTGCCAGCTCACCCGCTCCGCCGGACAGCGGGTATGGCTACACCTTC. Protein product: CASSPAPPDSGYGYTF.